This TCR beta chain stems from a study of beta chain features in type 1 diabetes. Overall study results and limits: A possible short-template PCR bias applies equally to patients and controls.

A remark on this clone: Antigen: not known.

V was cut by 6 bases and J by 2 bases, with 14 bases left in between. Germline V gene lookup returns CDR1 MNHNY and CDR2 SVGAGI (reference sequence). The CDR3 is 14 residues long. Donors underwent one heparinised blood draw, about 0.12 L on average. The authors sorted CD4+ naive, central memory, regulatory and stem cell-like memory cells via CD45RO/CCR7/CD25/CD127/CD95/CD27. Sequenced material consisted of expressed TCRB transcripts (all of the isolated RNA was reverse transcribed). TCRdb's table, derived via immunoSEQ multiplex PCR, lists solely in-frame clones and lacks some. The sample has approximately 340,000 clones, about 15% seen once.

Material: naive CD4+ T cells from blood. This clonotype was sampled from a woman aged 18-29 years in good health. The chain employs TRBV6-6 and TRBJ2-7, with D perhaps matching TRBD2 (5 bases). CDR3 amino acids: CASRGGSAAYEQYF. The CDR3 DNA sequence: TGTGCCAGCAGAGGTGGTAGCGCCGCCTACGAGCAGTACTTC.